The 31 T cell receptor beta chains reported below all come from one sample, sequenced in a study of beta chain features in type 1 diabetes listed by TCRdb under 2018. The library was generated by the immunoSEQ multiplex PCR assay. The High Capacity cDNA Reverse Transcription Kit was used to reverse transcribe all of the isolated RNA, meaning that expressed TCRB transcripts were what got sequenced. In its TCRdb copy, this immuneACCESS table keeps in-frame sequences only and misses some clones. Where compared with another copy, unresolved V genes explain less than half of these, and the others have no known cause. This sample has under 250,000 clones in its table, and 13% to 15% of those were observed once. Together, the top ten hold around 0.026% of the sample. Material: naive CD4+ T cells from blood. The cell subset or site label, read with the paper, signifies: true naive CD4+ T cells. The origin of the receptors is a woman aged 40 to 50 in good health.

This clone was recorded many times. The chain links TRBV15 to TRBJ2-3, with TRBD1 as a possible D gene (6 bases). The germline gives CDR1 LNHNV, CDR2 YYDKDF (reference sequence). There are 16 residues in the CDR3. V was cut by 1 base and J by 1 base, with 12 bases left in between. CDR3 sequence (DNA): TGTGCCACCAGCAGAGGCTCACAGGGTGGCACAGATACGCAGTATTTT. Translated: CATSRGSQGGTDTQYF.

This clone was detected only a few times. The V and J genes are TRBV18 and TRBJ1-4; D ambiguous. This CDR3 has 11 amino acids. Germline V gives CDR1 KGHSH, CDR2 LQKENI. V was shortened by 5 bases and J by 11 bases, with 9 bases between the two germline ends. CDR3 in amino acids: CASSIDSKLFF. For the CDR3, the DNA is TGTGCCAGCTCAATCGACTCGAAACTGTTTTTT.

This clone turned up a few times. The rearrangement joins TRBV25-1 to TRBJ1-2; D is uncertain. V shed 4 bases and J shed 3 bases, with 9 bases lying between them. The germline CDR1 and CDR2 sequences are MGHDK and SYGVNS. This CDR3 is built from 13 residues. The CDR3 sequence: CASSAEGDYGYTF. For the CDR3, the DNA is TGTGCCAGCAGTGCGGAAGGAGACTATGGCTACACCTTC.

V gene TRBV4-2 combines with J gene TRBJ2-5; 8 nucleotides agree with TRBD1. This CDR3 comprises 14 residues. With V trimmed by 3 bases and J by 2 bases, 2 bases remained unmatched. Germline V lookup: CDR1 LGHNA, CDR2 YNFKEQ. This CDR3 reads CASSQDRVQETQYF. The CDR3 nucleotides are TGTGCCAGCAGCCAGGACAGGGTTCAAGAGACCCAGTACTTC.

The chain is built from TRBV6-4 and TRBJ2-7, with D perhaps matching TRBD1 (6 bases). Germline-derived CDR1 and CDR2 are MRHNA and SNTAGT. The CDR3 is 14 residues long. The V and J ends lost 3 bases and 2 bases respectively, with 11 bases between them. The CDR3 protein is CASSESGTTYEQYF. The CDR3 DNA sequence: TGTGCCAGCAGTGAGTCCGGGACAACCTACGAGCAGTACTTC.

There are a few counts of this clone. The rearrangement joins TRBV5-1 to TRBJ2-7; TRBD2 aligns across 8 bases. This CDR3 spans 14 amino acids. Germline-derived CDR1 and CDR2 are SGHRS and YFSETQ. V lost 7 bases, J lost 3 bases, and 9 bases stayed unmatched. Here the CDR3 reads CASGRGGILYEQYF. The CDR3 nucleotides read TGCGCCAGCGGTCGGGGGGGAATCCTCTACGAGCAGTACTTC.

This clone was seen a handful of times. The chain combines TRBV27 with TRBJ1-1; unclear D gene. Germline CDR1 reads MNHEY; CDR2 reads SMNVEV (reference sequence). This CDR3 comprises 14 residues. V lost 1 base and J lost 4, with 10 bases in between. DNA of the CDR3: TGTGCCAGCAGTTTATGGTCAGGTAGCACTGAAGCTTTCTTT. Amino acid sequence: CASSLWSGSTEAFF.

This clone has just a few counts. The chain links TRBV12-5 to TRBJ1-2; D remains ambiguous. Deletions cut 1 base from V and 7 bases from J, with 13 bases between. The CDR3 length is 14 residues. Germline V gene data show CDR1 as LGHNT and CDR2 as FRNRAP. The CDR3 region has the DNA TGTGCTAGTGGTTTGGACAGTTTATCCCCTGGCTACACCTTC. It is translated as CASGLDSLSPGYTF.

This clone came up a few times. The rearrangement links TRBV7-9 to TRBJ1-2, with D possibly being TRBD1 (5 bases). CDR1 and CDR2 from the germline V gene are SEHNR and FQNEAQ (reference sequence). This CDR3 contains 15 residues. Trimming cost V 2 bases and J 5 bases, with 15 bases left between them. The CDR3 nucleotides read TGTGCCAGCAGCTTAACAGGAGCCCCGGAGTATGGCTACACCTTC. Its translation: CASSLTGAPEYGYTF.

The chain links TRBV27 to TRBJ2-7; D is possibly TRBD1 (6 bases). The CDR3 is made up of 14 amino acids. Trimming left V 6 bases short and J 3 bases short, with 15 bases between. CDR1 is MNHEY and CDR2 is SMNVEV in the germline V gene (reference sequence). The DNA for the CDR3 is TGTGCCAGCAGCGGAACAGGGTACGGCTACGAGCAGTACTTC. Translating it yields CASSGTGYGYEQYF.

This clone appeared a few times. This chain links TRBV10-3 with TRBJ2-5, with 9 bases matching TRBD1. Germline V CDR1 and CDR2: ENHRY, SYGVKD. The CDR3 runs to 14 residues. After removal of 11 bases from V and 1 base from J, the junction contained 8 bases not matched to a gene. The CDR3 nucleotides are TGTGCCTCGTCGGACAGGGGCTCCCAAGAGACCCAGTACTTC. Amino acids: CASSDRGSQETQYF.

This clone has just a few counts. This chain connects TRBV10-3 to TRBJ2-7; D is perhaps TRBD2 (5 bases). Germline V gives CDR1 ENHRY, CDR2 SYGVKD. Trimming cost V 6 bases and J 2 bases, with 17 bases left between them. CDR3 length equals 15 residues. This CDR3 reads CAIRFEGPVTYEQYF. The DNA for the CDR3 is TGTGCCATCAGGTTCGAGGGTCCGGTAACCTACGAGCAGTACTTC.

There are a few counts of this clone. The chain recombines TRBV13 with TRBJ2-7; TRBD1 aligns across 11 bases. Germline assignment: CDR1 PRHDT and CDR2 FYEKMQ (reference sequence). There are 13 residues in the CDR3. V lost 6 bases and J lost 7; bases outside the gene matches: 5. CDR3 sequence: CASRGQGAREQYF. CDR3 DNA: TGTGCCAGCAGAGGACAGGGGGCTCGAGAGCAGTACTTC.

The rearrangement uses TRBV27 and TRBJ1-1, with 8 bases that match TRBD1. V lost 6 bases to trimming and J lost 1 base; unmatched junction nucleotides: 4. Germline V CDR1 and CDR2: MNHEY, SMNVEV (reference sequence). The CDR3 sequence is 14 residues long. The CDR3 protein is CASSAGTGNTEAFF. The CDR3 DNA sequence: TGTGCCAGCAGCGCCGGGACAGGGAACACTGAAGCTTTCTTT.

This clone was counted only a few times. The chain couples TRBV9 to TRBJ1-2; TRBD1 might be the D (5 bases). Germline-derived CDR1 and CDR2 are SGDLS and YYNGEE. There are 17 residues in the CDR3. V lost 0 bases and J 4 bases, leaving 19 bases between the germline ends. CDR3 sequence (DNA): TGTGCCAGCAGCGTAGACCCCCAGCAGGGAGGGTCCTATGGCTACACCTTC. Amino acid sequence: CASSVDPQQGGSYGYTF.

This clone showed up just a few times. This chain joins TRBV6-5 and TRBJ2-1, with 9 bases identical to TRBD2. V trimming: 11 bases; J trimming: 5 bases; junction bases outside the gene matches: 4. CDR3 length: 12 amino acids. Germline loops: CDR1 MNHEY, CDR2 SVGAGI. CDR3: CASASGDNEQFF. The CDR3 region has the DNA TGTGCCTCGGCTAGCGGGGACAATGAGCAGTTCTTC.

This clone has more than one count but fewer than ten. This chain links TRBV18 with TRBJ2-7; a weak D match, TRBD2 (7 bases). V shed 3 bases and J shed 2 bases, with 11 bases lying between them. This CDR3 contains 14 residues. Germline CDR1 is KGHSH and CDR2 is LQKENI. The CDR3 region is CASSPGGQTYEQYF. The CDR3 nucleotides read TGTGCCAGCTCACCGGGGGGGCAGACCTACGAGCAGTACTTC.

This clone was picked up a small number of times. The chain couples TRBV5-4 to TRBJ2-5; no firm D call. The CDR3 contains 16 residues. Germline V gene sequence: CDR1 SGHNT, CDR2 YYREEE (reference sequence). The germline V and J ends were trimmed by 4 bases and 3 bases, with 19 bases remaining between them. CDR3 in amino acids: CASSPRSATREETQYF. In nucleotides, the CDR3 is TGTGCCAGCAGCCCCAGGTCGGCTACTCGAGAAGAGACCCAGTACTTC.

This rearrangement joins TRBV7-9 to TRBJ1-1; 9 bases are shared with TRBD1. Trimming took 1 base from V and 5 from J; bases not matched to a gene: 14. Germline-derived CDR1 and CDR2 are SEHNR and FQNEAQ (reference sequence). The CDR3 extends over 18 amino acids. The CDR3: CASSLGTGSDRGGTEAFF. The CDR3 coding sequence is TGTGCCAGCAGCTTAGGGACCGGCTCGGACAGGGGAGGAACTGAAGCTTTCTTT.

This clone was observed a handful of times. V gene TRBV27 combines with J gene TRBJ2-2; the match to TRBD2 covers 8 bases. The V gene end was trimmed by 5 bases and the J gene end by 2 bases; junction bases not matched to a gene: 7. Germline loops: CDR1 MNHEY, CDR2 SMNVEV (reference sequence). CDR3 length: 16 residues. CDR3 nucleotides: TGTGCCAGCAGTCCTTGGACTAGCCGCAACACCGGGGAGCTGTTTTTT. This codes for CASSPWTSRNTGELFF.

The genes are TRBV18 and TRBJ2-7, with D possibly matching TRBD2 (6 bases). Per the germline V gene, CDR1 is KGHSH and CDR2 is LQKENI. The germline V and J ends were trimmed by 4 bases and 0 bases, with 10 bases remaining between them. The CDR3 spans 14 residues. CDR3 loop: CASSRWGDSYEQYF. The CDR3 coding sequence is TGTGCCAGCTCACGGTGGGGGGACTCCTACGAGCAGTACTTC.

With regard to this clone: Mismatch with germline at one junction end may stem from a read error. CDR3: CAISEWVQGGNYGYTF. The CDR3 bases are TGTGCCATCAGCGAGTGGGTGCAGGGGGGCAACTATGGCTACACCTTC. The gene calls are TRBV10-3 and TRBJ1-2, with TRBD1 matching 7 bases. Germline loops: CDR1 ENHRY, CDR2 SYGVKD. The CDR3 covers 16 residues.

This clone was seen at least ten times. This sequence joins TRBV29-1 and TRBJ2-3; D unclear. This CDR3 is 11 amino acids long. V lost 6 bases, J lost 5 bases, and 9 bases lay in between. Germline CDR1 SQVTM, CDR2 ANQGSEA. Here the CDR3 DNA reads TGCAGCGTCGTGAGCCAAGATACGCAGTATTTT. It translates to CSVVSQDTQYF.

This clone showed up just a few times. This chain joins TRBV7-9 and TRBJ1-5; 7 bases line up with TRBD1. V dropped 3 bases and J dropped 9; count of bases not matched to a gene: 8. The CDR3 covers 14 residues. Germline CDR1 reads SEHNR; CDR2 reads FQNEAQ (reference sequence). The CDR3 loop is CASSLAGGTRPQHF. The CDR3, as DNA: TGTGCCAGCAGCTTGGCAGGGGGGACTAGGCCCCAGCATTTT.

The sample holds a few counts of this clone. The chain combines TRBV5-1 with TRBJ1-3; D not certain. V lost 0 bases, J lost 3 bases, and 10 bases lay in between. The CDR3 extends over 15 amino acids. Germline lookup yields CDR1 SGHRS and CDR2 YFSETQ. The CDR3 nucleotides read TGCGCCAGCAGCTTGGTAACGAGATTTGGAAACACCATATATTTT. It encodes CASSLVTRFGNTIYF.

This clone was detected only a few times. J is TRBJ2-1 and V is TRBV20-1; D is ambiguous. The germline V gene encodes CDR1 DFQATT and CDR2 SNEGSKA (reference sequence). CDR3 length equals 11 residues. The CDR3 coding sequence is TGCTCCCGATTCGGGTTCAATGAGCAGTTCTTC. Protein product: CSRFGFNEQFF.

As regards this clone: At the DNA level, this CDR3 is encoded by other sequences in the same sample as well. V is TRBV7-9 and J is TRBJ1-1; no reliable D call. Germline assignment: CDR1 SEHNR and CDR2 FQNEAQ (reference sequence). The V end was cut by 5 bases, the J end by 2 bases, with 6 bases between. The CDR3 runs 12 residues. CDR3 sequence (DNA): TGTGCCAGCAGCCCTGTAAACACTGAAGCTTTCTTT. Encoded protein: CASSPVNTEAFF.

This clone was counted between two and nine times. The chain is built from TRBV7-9 and TRBJ1-1; 9 nucleotides match TRBD1. V lost 4 bases, J lost 4 bases, and 10 bases stayed unmatched. There are 16 residues in the CDR3. Per the germline V gene, CDR1 is SEHNR and CDR2 is FQNEAQ (reference sequence). CDR3 nucleotide sequence: TGTGCCAGCAGCTCACATCGACAGGGGGTCGGCACTGAAGCTTTCTTT. Translation gives CASSSHRQGVGTEAFF.

The V gene is TRBV2, the J gene TRBJ2-7; TRBD2 might be the D (6 bases). The germline V gene has CDR1 SNHLY and CDR2 FYNNEI. This CDR3 is built from 15 residues. V lost 7 bases and J 4 bases, leaving 20 bases between the germline ends. The CDR3 nucleotides read TGTGCCAGCACCTGGGCGGGGCCGCCCTATTACGAGCAGTACTTC. This codes for CASTWAGPPYYEQYF.

The chain couples TRBV5-1 to TRBJ1-3; no reliable D call. CDR1 is SGHRS, CDR2 YFSETQ, per germline. This CDR3 region has 16 residues. V was cut by 0 bases and J by 4 bases, with 14 bases left in between. DNA of the CDR3: TGCGCCAGCAGCTTGGATCGAATCGCGCAAGGAAACACCATATATTTT. This encodes CASSLDRIAQGNTIYF.

This clone was counted only a few times. This chain links TRBV7-2 with TRBJ2-1, with a tentative D call TRBD1 (6 bases). CDR1 is SGHTA and CDR2 is FQGNSA in the germline V gene. Trimming shortened V by 2 bases and J by 5 bases, and 19 bases separated the two germline ends. The CDR3 runs to 17 residues. The CDR3 DNA sequence: TGTGCCAGCAGCTTACGAACGGGCAGGGGTTTAGACAATGAGCAGTTCTTC. Its translation: CASSLRTGRGLDNEQFF.